What follows are 21 T cell receptor beta chains derived from one specimen sequenced in a study of human T cells and chemical hapten exposure. Sample time point: patch test 1, 2 weeks after DPC sensitization. Documented treatment: therapeutic diphenylcyclopropenone sensitization with weekly scalp DPC. TCRdb re-derived calls from the RACE reads in MiXCR, one entry per CDR3 protein. The sample includes fewer than 100,000 distinct CDR3 sequences, approximately 10% of them seen just once. The sequencing used whole blood, collected in connection with sensitization to the hapten diphenylcyclopropenone (DPC). All receptors come from a woman aged 60-75 years with alopecia areata. Some clones in this sample may be carry-over from other donors' samples.

This clonotype was counted ten times or more. V and J are TRBV7-9 and TRBJ2-7; no reliable D call. With 8 bases removed from V and 2 bases from J, the gap between germline ends came to 19 bases. Germline assignment: CDR1 SEHNR and CDR2 FQNEAQ (reference sequence). This CDR3 is built from 15 residues. DNA of the CDR3: TGTGCCAGCTCGCAGGACCTTGCTTTTACCTACGAGCAGTACTTC. This encodes CASSQDLAFTYEQYF.

This clonotype was observed at least ten times. CDR3: CASRGQLNTGELFF. Here the CDR3 DNA reads TGTGCCAGTCGAGGACAGCTCAACACCGGGGAGCTGTTTTTT. This chain links TRBV5-5 with TRBJ2-2; D may be TRBD1 (6 bases). Trimming pared 8 bases from V and 2 bases from J, leaving 13 bases between. The CDR3 has 14 residues. CDR1 and CDR2 from the germline V gene are SGHKS and YYEKEE (reference sequence).

The chain is built from TRBV4-1 and TRBJ2-5, with 10 bases aligning to TRBD2. Trimming cost V 3 bases and J 5 bases; bases outside gene matches: 6. This CDR3 is 15 amino acids long. Germline V CDR1 and CDR2: MGHRA, YSYEKL. CDR3 loop: CASSQALAGWETQYF. The DNA for the CDR3 is TGCGCCAGCAGCCAGGCACTAGCGGGGTGGGAGACCCAGTACTTC.

This clonotype occurred many times. The chain uses TRBV5-1 and TRBJ2-3, with D possibly being TRBD2 (6 bases). The V and J ends lost 2 bases and 0 bases respectively, with 13 bases between them. The germline V gene has CDR1 SGHRS and CDR2 YFSETQ. The CDR3 is made up of 16 amino acids. The CDR3 bases are TGCGCCAGCAGCTTAAACCTGGAGGGGAGCACAGATACGCAGTATTTT. It yields the protein CASSLNLEGSTDTQYF.

This clonotype was detected a few times. The chain is built from TRBV5-1 and TRBJ1-1; 8 nucleotides match TRBD1. The CDR3 runs to 12 residues. Unmatched junction bases numbered 2, after V lost 0 bases and J lost 10 bases. Per germline, CDR1 SGHRS and CDR2 YFSETQ. CDR3 in amino acids: CASSLDDRGAFF. The CDR3, as DNA: TGCGCCAGCAGCTTGGACGACAGGGGAGCTTTCTTT.

The chain joins TRBV2 to TRBJ1-2; tentative D call: TRBD1 (6 bases). Germline lookup yields CDR1 SNHLY and CDR2 FYNNEI. The CDR3 is 13 residues long. V was cut by 2 bases and J by 6 bases, with 10 bases left in between. CDR3 bases: TGTGCCAGCAGTGAACAACAGGGCAATGGCTACACCTTC. It specifies CASSEQQGNGYTF.

This chain links TRBV28 with TRBJ2-3; D not certain. The V end lost 8 bases, the J end lost 4 bases, and 19 bases lay between the germline ends. Looked up from germline, CDR1 is MDHEN and CDR2 is SYDVKM. This CDR3 region has 15 residues. The CDR3 reads CASLPATPSPDTQYF. CDR3 DNA sequence: TGTGCCAGCCTGCCCGCGACCCCCAGCCCAGATACGCAGTATTTT.

This clonotype was observed a few times. V gene TRBV10-3 combines with J gene TRBJ1-1, with D possibly TRBD1 on 6 matching bases. This CDR3 has 13 residues. Germline lookup yields CDR1 ENHRY and CDR2 SYGVKD. V lost 6 bases to trimming and J lost 6 bases, with 14 bases between them. In nucleotides, the CDR3 is TGTGCCATCAGCCCTCAGGGGTCTTCTGAAGCTTTCTTT. Translated, it gives CAISPQGSSEAFF.

The DNA for the CDR3 is TGTGCCAGTACCTACACAGGGTTGTACGAGCAGTACTTC. Protein sequence: CASTYTGLYEQYF. V and J are TRBV19 and TRBJ2-7; possible D gene TRBD1, 6 bases. The CDR3 extends over 13 amino acids. The V and J ends lost 7 bases and 4 bases respectively, with 14 bases between them. The V gene's germline CDR1 is LNHDA and CDR2 SQIVND (reference sequence).

V and J are TRBV12-3 or TRBV12-4 and TRBJ1-5; maybe TRBD1 (5 bases). V was trimmed by 1 base and J by 7 bases, leaving 11 bases between them. This CDR3 comprises 14 residues. The CDR3 protein is CASSLGGARQPQHF. The CDR3 nucleotides are TGTGCCAGCAGTTTAGGAGGGGCCAGGCAGCCCCAGCATTTT.

This clonotype was recorded at least ten times. The chain has TRBV6-5 and TRBJ1-1; a possible D gene is TRBD1 (5 bases). CDR1 and CDR2 from the germline V gene are MNHEY and SVGAGI. V was cut by 0 bases and J by 2 bases, with 16 bases left in between. This CDR3 is 17 amino acids long. CDR3 in amino acids: CASSYSRTPTSNTEAFF. The CDR3, as DNA: TGTGCCAGCAGTTACTCGAGGACACCGACTTCTAACACTGAAGCTTTCTTT.

The chain uses TRBV20-1 and TRBJ2-3; TRBD2 matches 8 bases. CDR1 DFQATT and CDR2 SNEGSKA come from the germline V gene (reference sequence). The CDR3 is made up of 12 amino acids. The CDR3 DNA reads TGCAGACTACAGCGGGGGATAGATACGCAGTATTTT. Its protein product is CRLQRGIDTQYF.

The sample holds a few counts of this clonotype. The chain is built from TRBV15 and TRBJ2-6; D perhaps matches TRBD2 (6 bases). Germline V gives CDR1 LNHNV, CDR2 YYDKDF (reference sequence). The V end was cut by 4 bases, the J end by 2 bases, with 12 bases between. There are 16 residues in the CDR3. Here the CDR3 reads CATSKGLNAGANVLTF. CDR3 bases: TGTGCCACCAGCAAGGGACTGAACGCTGGGGCCAACGTCCTGACTTTC.

The V call is TRBV4-1, the J call TRBJ1-3; D is possibly TRBD1 (5 bases). The V gene lost 1 base and the J gene lost 4 bases, with 14 bases spanning the gap. Germline assignment: CDR1 MGHRA and CDR2 YSYEKL. This CDR3 spans 16 amino acids. In nucleotides, the CDR3 is TGCGCCAGCAGCCAAGGCGTCAGGGTGTCGGGAAACACCATATATTTT. Translated, it gives CASSQGVRVSGNTIYF.

This clonotype was detected many times. V gene TRBV6-4 combines with J gene TRBJ1-5; D might be TRBD1 (5 bases). V was cut by 7 bases and J by 6 bases, with 22 bases left in between. Germline values: CDR1 MRHNA, CDR2 SNTAGT. The CDR3 is made up of 16 amino acids. The CDR3 bases are TGTGCCAGCAACAGCGTGGGGAGGGGCGCAGGTCAGCCCCAGCATTTT. Translating gives CASNSVGRGAGQPQHF.

The V call is TRBV2, the J call TRBJ1-1, with no clear D. This CDR3 has 14 residues. V was pared by 5 bases and J by 2 bases, with 12 bases between. Germline V lookup: CDR1 SNHLY, CDR2 FYNNEI. The CDR3, as DNA: TGTGCCAGCAGTTTAAGACGGTCCAACACTGAAGCTTTCTTT. This gives the protein CASSLRRSNTEAFF.

Ten or more counts support this clonotype. The rearrangement uses TRBV20-1 and TRBJ2-5; maybe TRBD2 (7 bases). The V gene's germline CDR1 is DFQATT and CDR2 SNEGSKA (reference sequence). This CDR3 has 15 amino acids. The V end lost 6 bases, the J end lost 2 bases, and 19 bases lay between the germline ends. CDR3 nucleotides: TGCAGTGCCGGAGGGGGGGTGGCTAATCAAGAGACCCAGTACTTC. It specifies CSAGGGVANQETQYF.

This clonotype was counted between two and nine times. The chain uses TRBV3-1 and TRBJ1-1, with no clear D. Germline V lookup: CDR1 LGHDT, CDR2 YNNKEL (reference sequence). This CDR3 has 16 amino acids. V dropped 2 bases and J dropped 0 bases, with 13 bases sitting between them. Written as DNA, the CDR3 is TGTGCCAGCAGCCAAAGCCCAGTGGAAGTGAACACTGAAGCTTTCTTT. It translates to CASSQSPVEVNTEAFF.

This clonotype was counted between two and nine times. This chain uses TRBV18 with TRBJ1-5, with D hard to call. V lost 3 bases and J 1 base, leaving 13 bases between the germline ends. The CDR3 spans 16 residues. Germline CDR1 KGHSH, CDR2 LQKENI. The CDR3 sequence: CASSPPGLLSNQPQHF. DNA for the CDR3: TGTGCCAGCTCACCTCCGGGTCTTCTAAGCAATCAGCCCCAGCATTTT. The whole variable domain, remainder taken from reference TRBV18 and TRBJ1-5, is NAGVMQNPRHLVRRRGQEARLRCSPMKGHSHVYWYRQLPEEGLKFMVYLQKENIIDESGMPKERFSAEFPKEGPSILRIQQVVRGDSAAYFCASSPPGLLSNQPQHFGDGTRLSIL.

This clonotype was observed a few times. The chain couples TRBV6-1 to TRBJ2-7; D gene unclear. CDR3 length equals 13 residues. CDR1 is MNHNS and CDR2 is SASEGT in the germline V gene. V lost 1 base, J lost 3 bases, and 7 bases lay in between. DNA for the CDR3: TGTGCCAGCAGTGAAGTGCCCCTCTACGAGCAGTACTTC. Translating it yields CASSEVPLYEQYF.

This clonotype was detected only a few times. V is TRBV10-3 and J is TRBJ1-2; D is ambiguous. Trimming cost V 8 bases and J 4 bases, with 14 bases left between them. Germline V gene sequence: CDR1 ENHRY, CDR2 SYGVKD. CDR3 length: 13 amino acids. Here the CDR3 DNA reads TGTGCCATCGCCGGCCAGTCGGCCTATGGCTACACCTTC. This codes for CAIAGQSAYGYTF.